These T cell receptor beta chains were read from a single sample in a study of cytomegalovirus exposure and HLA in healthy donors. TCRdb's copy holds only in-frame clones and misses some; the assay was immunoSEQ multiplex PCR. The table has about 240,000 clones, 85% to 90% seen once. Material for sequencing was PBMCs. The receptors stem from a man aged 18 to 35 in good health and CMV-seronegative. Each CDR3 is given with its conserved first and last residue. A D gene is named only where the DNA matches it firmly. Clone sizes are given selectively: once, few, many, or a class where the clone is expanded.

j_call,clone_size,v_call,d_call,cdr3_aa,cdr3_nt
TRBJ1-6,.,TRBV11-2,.,CASSRDPGQYNSPLHF,TGTGCCAGCAGCCGAGACCCAGGACAGTATAATTCACCCCTCCACTTT
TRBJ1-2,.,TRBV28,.,CASSRPQGIGDGYTF,TGTGCCAGCAGTCGCCCACAGGGAATCGGGGATGGCTACACCTTC
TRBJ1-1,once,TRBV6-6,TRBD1,CASSYRTGSEAFF,TGTGCCAGCAGTTATAGGACAGGGTCTGAAGCTTTCTTT
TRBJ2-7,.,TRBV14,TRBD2,CASSPTWGGLAVYEQYF,TGTGCCAGCAGCCCCACGTGGGGGGGACTAGCGGTCTACGAGCAGTACTTC
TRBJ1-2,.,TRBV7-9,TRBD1,CASTPSGQGANGYTF,TGTGCCAGCACCCCATCCGGCCAGGGGGCTAATGGCTACACCTTC
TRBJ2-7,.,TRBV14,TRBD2,CASSSLTSSRPVQYF,TGTGCCAGCAGCTCACTGACTAGCTCCCGCCCTGTGCAGTACTTC
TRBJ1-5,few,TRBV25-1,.,CASSESGWGDQPQHF,TGTGCCAGCAGTGAATCGGGTTGGGGGGACCAGCCCCAGCATTTT
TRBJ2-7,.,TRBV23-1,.,CASSPGRGEGYEQYF,TGCGCCAGCAGTCCAGGCAGGGGCGAAGGCTACGAGCAGTACTTC
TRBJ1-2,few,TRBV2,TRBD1,CASSTDRVDYTF,TGTGCCAGCAGTACTGACAGGGTGGACTACACCTTC
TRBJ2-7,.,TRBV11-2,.,CASSPPGQYEQYF,TGTGCCAGCAGCCCCCCGGGACAATACGAGCAGTACTTC
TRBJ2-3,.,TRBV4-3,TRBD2,CASSQVPGGDTDTQYF,TGCGCCAGCAGCCAAGTCCCTGGGGGGGACACAGATACGCAGTATTTT
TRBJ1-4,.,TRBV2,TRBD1,CASSGNRGSEKLFF,TGTGCCAGCAGTGGAAACAGGGGAAGTGAAAAACTGTTTTTT
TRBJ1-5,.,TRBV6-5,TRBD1,CASSYTDRGQPQHF,TGTGCCAGCAGTTACACCGACAGGGGTCAGCCCCAGCATTTT
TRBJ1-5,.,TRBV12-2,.,CASRLDQDRTNQPQHF,TGTGCAAGTCGCTTAGACCAGGACAGGACTAATCAGCCCCAGCATTTT
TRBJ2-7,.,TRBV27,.,CASSLGPLYEQYF,TGTGCCAGCAGTCTTGGGCCTCTCTACGAGCAGTACTTC
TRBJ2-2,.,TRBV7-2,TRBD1,CASSGTVTGELFF,TGTGCCAGCAGCGGGACAGTCACCGGGGAGCTGTTTTTT
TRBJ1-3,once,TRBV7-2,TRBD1,CASSFTGGWSGNTIYF,TGTGCCAGCAGCTTTACAGGGGGGTGGTCTGGAAACACCATATATTTT
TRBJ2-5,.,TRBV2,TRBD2,CASSDQRGNQETQYF,TGTGCCAGCAGTGACCAGCGGGGGAACCAAGAGACCCAGTACTTC
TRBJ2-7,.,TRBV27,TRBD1,CASSSGTGRYEQYF,TGTGCCAGCAGTTCGGGGACAGGGAGGTACGAGCAGTACTTC
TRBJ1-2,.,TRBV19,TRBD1,CASSHRTGDLGYTF,TGTGCCAGTAGCCATAGGACAGGGGACCTTGGCTACACCTTC
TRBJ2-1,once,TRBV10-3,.,CAISEWGREQFF,TGTGCCATCAGTGAATGGGGCAGGGAGCAGTTCTTC
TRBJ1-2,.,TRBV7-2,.,CASSYGQLYGYTF,TGTGCCAGCAGCTATGGACAGCTTTATGGCTACACCTTC
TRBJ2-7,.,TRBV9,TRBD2,CASSVSSGSWYEQYF,TGTGCCAGCAGCGTATCTAGCGGGAGTTGGTACGAGCAGTACTTC
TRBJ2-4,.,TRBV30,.,CAWSVRSGVQNIQYF,TGTGCCTGGAGTGTACGGTCAGGGGTTCAAAACATTCAGTACTTC
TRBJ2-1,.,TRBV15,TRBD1,CATSQDRGGYNEQFF,TGTGCCACCAGCCAGGACAGGGGGGGGTACAATGAGCAGTTCTTC
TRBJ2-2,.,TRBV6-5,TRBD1,CASSSGTGDTGELFF,TGTGCCAGCAGCTCCGGGACAGGGGACACCGGGGAGCTGTTTTTT
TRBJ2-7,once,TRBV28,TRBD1,CASTTNRDRGTLGGEQYF,TGTGCCAGCACCACCAACCGGGACAGGGGTACCCTTGGGGGCGAGCAGTACTTC
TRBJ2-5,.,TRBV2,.,CASRDREYQETQYF,TGTGCCAGCAGGGACAGAGAGTACCAAGAGACCCAGTACTTC
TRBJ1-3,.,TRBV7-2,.,CASSLAGGNSGNTIYF,TGTGCCAGCAGCTTAGCGGGGGGTAACTCTGGAAACACCATATATTTT
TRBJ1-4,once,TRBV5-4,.,CASSSGGTNEKLFF,TGTGCCAGCAGCTCGGGGGGTACTAATGAAAAACTGTTTTTT
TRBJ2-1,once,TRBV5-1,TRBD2,CASSFTSGGAREQFF,TGCGCCAGCAGCTTTACTAGCGGGGGGGCCCGCGAGCAGTTCTTC
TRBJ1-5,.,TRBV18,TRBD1,CASSSGTGYSNQPQHF,TGTGCCAGCTCATCCGGGACAGGCTATAGCAATCAGCCCCAGCATTTT
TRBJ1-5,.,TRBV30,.,CAWSGANQPQHF,TGTGCCTGGAGTGGGGCTAATCAGCCCCAGCATTTT
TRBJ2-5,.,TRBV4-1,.,CASRAATEETQYF,TGCGCCAGCAGGGCAGCGACCGAAGAGACCCAGTACTTC
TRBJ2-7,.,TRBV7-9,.,CASSLGRDGEQYF,TGTGCCAGCAGCTTAGGGCGGGATGGCGAGCAGTACTTC
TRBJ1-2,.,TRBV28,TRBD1,CASSGLREQGAHGGYTF,TGTGCCAGCAGTGGACTTCGGGAACAGGGGGCCCATGGAGGCTACACCTTC
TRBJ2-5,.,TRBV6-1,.,CASSEQLTQETQYF,TGTGCCAGCAGTGAACAACTGACTCAAGAGACCCAGTACTTC
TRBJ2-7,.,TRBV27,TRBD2,CASSYRAGRVYEQYF,TGTGCCAGCAGTTACCGGGCTGGGAGGGTCTACGAGCAGTACTTC
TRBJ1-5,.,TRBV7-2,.,CASSLDGGLSNQPQHF,TGTGCCAGCAGCTTAGACGGGGGGCTTAGCAATCAGCCCCAGCATTTT
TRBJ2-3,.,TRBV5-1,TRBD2,CASSPKLAASTDTQYF,TGCGCCAGCAGCCCAAAACTAGCGGCTAGCACAGATACGCAGTATTTT
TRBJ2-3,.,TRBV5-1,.,CASSSEGLLGSTDTQYF,TGCGCCAGCAGCTCGGAGGGACTTTTGGGATCTACCGATACGCAGTATTTT
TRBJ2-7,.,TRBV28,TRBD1,CASRTGGYEQYF,TGTGCCAGTCGAACAGGGGGCTACGAGCAGTACTTC
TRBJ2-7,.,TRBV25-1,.,CASGRGTYEQYF,TGTGCCAGCGGGAGGGGGACCTACGAGCAGTACTTC
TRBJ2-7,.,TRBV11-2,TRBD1,CASSSPGTGYYEQYF,TGTGCCAGCAGCTCTCCCGGGACAGGGTACTACGAGCAGTACTTC
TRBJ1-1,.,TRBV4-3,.,CASSQDPGDGENTEAFF,TGCGCCAGCAGCCAAGACCCGGGGGATGGGGAGAACACTGAAGCTTTCTTT
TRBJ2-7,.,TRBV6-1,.,CASSAPGIWEQYF,TGTGCCAGCAGTGCTCCAGGGATATGGGAGCAGTACTTC
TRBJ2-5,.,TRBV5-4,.,CASSLGGRETQYF,TGTGCCAGCAGCTTGGGGGGGAGGGAGACCCAGTACTTC
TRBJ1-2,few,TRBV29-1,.,CSSYILDSLYGYTF,TGCAGCTCATACATTCTGGACAGCCTCTATGGCTACACCTTC
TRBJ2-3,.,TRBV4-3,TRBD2,CASSQGTGGAADTQYF,TGCGCCAGCAGCCAAGGGACGGGGGGGGCTGCAGATACGCAGTATTTT
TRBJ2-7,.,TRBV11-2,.,CASSPQGYEQYF,TGTGCCAGCAGCCCACAGGGCTACGAGCAGTACTTC
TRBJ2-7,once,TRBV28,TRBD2,CASSTPGTSGRAVSYEQYF,TGTGCCAGCAGTACTCCCGGGACTAGCGGGAGGGCAGTCTCCTACGAGCAGTACTTC
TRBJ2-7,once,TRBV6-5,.,CASSYSGGAPYEQYF,TGTGCCAGCAGTTACAGTGGGGGGGCACCTTACGAGCAGTACTTC
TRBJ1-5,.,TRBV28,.,CASSSGGQPQHF,TGTGCCAGCAGTTCGGGAGGGCAGCCCCAGCATTTT
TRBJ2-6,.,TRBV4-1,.,CASSHQGSSGANVLTF,TGCGCCAGCAGCCATCAGGGATCCTCTGGGGCCAACGTCCTGACTTTC
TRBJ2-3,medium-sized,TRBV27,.,CASSFGPWATQYF,TGTGCCAGCAGTTTTGGGCCCTGGGCTACGCAGTATTTT
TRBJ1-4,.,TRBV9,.,CASSVGGSNEKLFF,TGTGCCAGCAGCGTGGGGGGTTCTAATGAAAAACTGTTTTTT
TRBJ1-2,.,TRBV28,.,CASSFSDRPYGYTF,TGTGCCAGCAGTTTTTCTGACAGACCCTATGGCTACACCTTC
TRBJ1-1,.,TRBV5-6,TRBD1,CASRDRGKNTEAFF,TGTGCCAGTCGGGACAGGGGTAAGAACACTGAAGCTTTCTTT